The next 22 T cell receptor beta chains were all read from a single sample in a study of CD8+CD57+ T cells in acquired aplastic anemia. The template used for profiling TCR beta VDJ and CDR3 was genomic DNA. TCRdb processed the reads anew with MiXCR; each CDR3 protein has one entry. The table records over 150,000 distinct CDR3 sequences, roughly 56% of them present only once. Sample: sorted CD4+, CD8+, or CD8+CD57+ T cells (not recorded which) from PBMCs. These receptors all come from a human donor in good health, serving as a control.

The rearrangement uses TRBV20-1 and TRBJ1-2; no clear D. This CDR3 is built from 13 residues. With 0 bases removed from V and 2 bases from J, the gap between germline ends came to 7 bases. Germline CDR1 reads DFQATT; CDR2 reads SNEGSKA (reference sequence). The CDR3 loop is CSARDQQNYGYTF. The CDR3 coding sequence is TGCAGTGCTAGAGATCAACAAAACTATGGCTACACCTTC.

This clonotype was observed many times. A much larger clone sits a single nucleotide away, making a read error possible. The rearrangement links TRBV24-1 to TRBJ2-3, with no clear D. CDR3 length: 11 residues. Germline lookup yields CDR1 KGHDR and CDR2 SFDVKD. Between the trimmed V and J ends, which lost 0 bases and 8 bases, there was a span of 2 bases. CDR3 nucleotides: TGTGCCACCAGTGATTTGGGTACGCAGTATTTT. As protein: CATSDLGTQYF.

The chain couples TRBV7-2 to TRBJ2-7; D gene unclear. Germline V lookup: CDR1 SGHTA, CDR2 FQGNSA. V was pared by 2 bases and J by 3 bases, with 11 bases between. The CDR3 extends over 14 amino acids. The DNA for the CDR3 is TGTGCCAGCAGCTTAAACCATCAATTCTACGAGCAGTACGTC. Amino acid sequence: CASSLNHQFYEQYV.

This chain joins TRBV24-1 and TRBJ1-2; possible D gene TRBD1, 6 bases. Germline-derived CDR1 and CDR2 are KGHDR and SFDVKD. CDR3 size: 11 residues. V dropped 9 bases and J dropped 8 bases, with 12 bases sitting between them. This CDR3 reads CATGGGRGYTF. Here the CDR3 DNA reads TGTGCCACCGGAGGGGGGCGCGGCTACACCTTC.

J is TRBJ2-3 and V is TRBV25-1; the match to TRBD2 covers 8 bases. The CDR3 is 14 amino acids. J gave up 3 bases and V 6 bases, and 5 bases lay outside the gene matches. CDR1 and CDR2 (germline): MGHDK, SYGVNS. CDR3 nucleotide sequence: TGTGCCAGCAGGATCAGCGGGAGAACAGATACGCAGTATTTT. Its protein is CASRISGRTDTQYF.

In this sample, this clonotype turned up many times. J is TRBJ2-2 and V is TRBV7-3; D may be TRBD1 (6 bases). Germline V gene lookup returns CDR1 SGHTA and CDR2 FQGTGA. This CDR3 contains 14 residues. V was pared by 4 bases and J by 5 bases, with 11 bases between. CDR3 in DNA: TGTGCCAGCAGCTCTGGGGGCGGTACCGGGGAGCTGTTTTTT. Protein product: CASSSGGGTGELFF.

The rearrangement links TRBV7-9 to TRBJ2-7; D gene unclear. Germline V gene lookup returns CDR1 SEHNR and CDR2 FQNEAQ (reference sequence). The V and J ends lost 5 bases and 6 bases respectively, with 11 bases between them. There are 12 residues in the CDR3. The DNA of the CDR3 is TGTGCCAGCAGCCCACCGGGTTTCGAGCAGTACTTC. Amino acid sequence: CASSPPGFEQYF.

This clonotype has only a few counts. The conserved phenylalanine or tryptophan is not found at the CDR3 terminus, so this likely reflects a read error. The CDR3 DNA is TGTGCCAGTGGACTCATCAATGAGCAGTTCCTC. The encoded protein is CASGLINEQFL. The J gene is TRBJ2-1, the V gene TRBV19; D is possibly TRBD2 (5 bases). The ends were cut back, 8 bases at V and 6 bases at J, with 8 bases in the middle. Germline assignment: CDR1 LNHDA and CDR2 SQIVND (reference sequence). The CDR3 spans 11 residues.

As regards this clonotype: A much larger clone lies one base from this, so it may be a read error. V and J are TRBV2 and TRBJ2-1, with TRBD2 matching over 11 bases. This CDR3 has 17 amino acids. Germline V gives CDR1 SNHLY, CDR2 FYNNEI. The chain's CDR3 is CASSEGPHSGGANGQFF. DNA for the CDR3: TGTGCCAGCAGTGAGGGGCCTCATAGCGGGGGGGCCAATGGGCAGTTCTTC.

This chain connects TRBV18 to TRBJ2-7; the D is unclear. V lost 3 bases and J lost 5, with 14 bases in between. Germline-derived CDR1 and CDR2 are KGHSH and LQKENI. The CDR3 extends over 14 amino acids. The CDR3, as DNA: TGTGCCAGCTCACCGGGCTACAGCTCAAACGAGCAGTACTTC. Protein: CASSPGYSSNEQYF.

This chain connects TRBV29-1 to TRBJ1-2, with 9 bases aligning to TRBD1. Germline trimming cut 3 bases from V and 2 bases from J; bases unmatched to any gene: 1. CDR1 and CDR2 (germline): SQVTM, ANQGSEA. The CDR3 covers 13 residues. CDR3 residues: CSVDDRGNYGYTF. CDR3 coding DNA: TGCAGCGTTGATGACAGGGGGAACTATGGCTACACCTTC.

This rearrangement joins TRBV12-3 or TRBV12-4 to TRBJ2-7; D possibly corresponds to TRBD1 (5 bases). The ends were cut back, 2 bases at V and 6 bases at J, with 8 bases in the middle. The length of the CDR3 is 12 residues. The CDR3 loop is CASSLFGAEQYF. CDR3 in DNA: TGTGCCAGCAGTTTATTTGGGGCCGAGCAGTACTTC.

This chain connects TRBV7-8 to TRBJ1-5; maybe TRBD1 (5 bases). The ends were cut back, 3 bases at V and 0 bases at J, with 15 bases in the middle. Germline V CDR1 and CDR2: SGHVS, FQNEAQ. CDR3 length: 17 amino acids. The CDR3 region has the DNA TGTGCCAGCAGCTTCGTGGATCAGGGACCTAGCAATCAGCCCCAGCATTTT. As protein: CASSFVDQGPSNQPQHF.

The J gene is TRBJ2-5, the V gene TRBV7-2, with unresolved D. The germline V and J ends were trimmed by 7 bases and 5 bases, with 8 bases remaining between them. The CDR3 covers 11 residues. CDR1 SGHTA and CDR2 FQGNSA come from the germline V gene. The CDR3 nucleotides are TGTGCCAGCAAATTTGGGGAGACCCAGTACTTC. It encodes CASKFGETQYF.

The CDR3 nucleotides are TGTGCCAGCAGTGATCTACGGGGGTGGAACACCGGGGAGCTGTTTTTT. This sequence encodes CASSDLRGWNTGELFF. This chain links TRBV25-1 with TRBJ2-2; D possibly corresponds to TRBD2 (6 bases). CDR3 size: 16 residues. V was cut by 3 bases and J by 1 base, with 12 bases left in between. Germline lookup yields CDR1 MGHDK and CDR2 SYGVNS.

The chain employs TRBV12-3 or TRBV12-4 and TRBJ1-6; 8 positions match TRBD1. With V trimmed by 3 bases and J by 6 bases, 7 bases remained unmatched. The CDR3 has 16 amino acids. CDR3 nucleotides: TGTGCCAGCAGTTTGAGGCAGGGGGCGGGTAATTCACCCCTCCACTTT. Translated, it gives CASSLRQGAGNSPLHF.

This chain connects TRBV29-1 to TRBJ1-2; the D gene is possibly TRBD1 (5 bases). The ends were cut back, 7 bases at V and 8 bases at J, with 14 bases in the middle. CDR1 and CDR2 (germline): SQVTM, ANQGSEA. CDR3 size: 11 residues. For the CDR3, the DNA is TGCAGCGATAGGACATTAGGCGGCTACACCTTC. Amino acids: CSDRTLGGYTF.

The gene calls are TRBV5-8 and TRBJ2-5, with 11 bases that match TRBD2. Germline CDR1 and CDR2: SGHTS and YDEGEE. The CDR3 sequence is 20 residues long. With V trimmed by 4 bases and J by 5 bases, 22 bases remained unmatched. Written as DNA, the CDR3 is TGTGCCAGCAGCGTAGCCGCTAGCGGGGGGTTCACGAACACCGGGGAGACCCAGTACTTC. The encoded protein is CASSVAASGGFTNTGETQYF.

This chain links TRBV12-3 or TRBV12-4 with TRBJ2-1; no clear D gene. The CDR3 totals 14 residues. Trimming removed 3 bases at V and 3 bases at J, with 9 bases between. CDR3 DNA sequence: TGTGCCAGCAGTTTGAACACCTACTACAATGAGCAGTTCTTC. This encodes CASSLNTYYNEQFF.

The V and J genes are TRBV7-2 and TRBJ2-7, with D perhaps TRBD1 (5 bases). The closer fit of TRBJ2-1 to the DNA end suggests the J call may be wrong. CDR1 is SGHTA, CDR2 FQGNSA, per germline. CDR3 length: 13 residues. CDR3 in DNA: TGTGCCAGCAGCTTATTAGGGCAGGGTGAGCAGTTCTTC. Translation gives CASSLLGQGEQFF.

This clonotype was seen repeatedly, ten times or more. This rearrangement joins TRBV28 to TRBJ2-3, with a weak D call TRBD2 (7 bases). V was cut by 3 bases and J by 4 bases, with 14 bases left in between. Germline CDR1 MDHEN, CDR2 SYDVKM. The CDR3 spans 15 residues. As DNA, the CDR3 is TGTGCCAGCAGTTTGATCCGGGGGGCGGCAGATACGCAGTATTTT. Amino acids: CASSLIRGAADTQYF.

The chain is built from TRBV20-1 and TRBJ1-1, with D uncertain. Germline V gene sequence: CDR1 DFQATT, CDR2 SNEGSKA (reference sequence). The CDR3 has 11 residues. The V end was cut by 6 bases, the J end by 3 bases, with 8 bases between. This chain's CDR3 is CSAKRDTEAFF. The CDR3 DNA follows: TGCAGTGCGAAACGGGACACTGAAGCTTTCTTT.